Below, 29 T cell receptor beta chains from the same sample are listed, as sequenced in a study of T cells in tumors and immune-related adverse events. The data were produced by immunoSEQ multiplex PCR, yet TCRdb's version contains in-frame clones alone and is incomplete. The sample has about 24,000 clones, about nine tenths seen once. The specimen comprised lymph node tissue, sampled from a patient treated with anti-PD-1 therapy. Source of these receptors: a female donor with metastatic renal cell carcinoma.

This clone was counted once. The junction does not match germline at one end; this may be a read error. V gene TRBV19 combines with J gene TRBJ1-2; weak D call: TRBD1 (5 bases). Per the germline V gene, CDR1 is LNHDA and CDR2 is SQIVND (reference sequence). The CDR3 totals 9 residues. The CDR3 loop reads CASSSPTEF. In DNA, the CDR3 is TGTGCCAGTAGCTCGCCGACAGAATTC.

The rearrangement links TRBV5-4 to TRBJ2-7, with D perhaps being TRBD1 or TRBD2 (5 bases each). Germline V CDR1 and CDR2: SGHNT, YYREEE (reference sequence). The CDR3 totals 15 residues. The V end was cut by 4 bases, the J end by 7 bases, with 21 bases between. The CDR3 loop reads CASSPGPSGLREQYF. CDR3 nucleotide sequence: TGTGCCAGCAGCCCGGGACCGTCGGGGCTCCGGGAGCAGTACTTC.

CDR3 region: CASSTRRDSDNSPLHF. CDR3 DNA: TGTGCCAGCTCAACCCGACGGGACAGCGATAATTCACCCCTCCACTTT. This chain joins TRBV18 and TRBJ1-6, with TRBD1 matching over 7 bases. The CDR3 consists of 16 residues. Looked up from germline, CDR1 is KGHSH and CDR2 is LQKENI. The V segment lost 5 bases and the J segment 5 bases; nucleotides outside the gene matches: 9.

The chain joins TRBV5-4 to TRBJ2-1; 7 bases fit TRBD1. After removal of 6 bases from V and 1 base from J, the junction contained 4 bases not matched to a gene. The germline gives CDR1 SGHNT, CDR2 YYREEE (reference sequence). This CDR3 contains 14 residues. The CDR3 region has the DNA TGTGCCAGCAAACGGGGACAGTCCTACAATGAGCAGTTCTTC. This translates into CASKRGQSYNEQFF. Complete variable domain (other parts from reference TRBV5-4 and TRBJ2-1): ETGVTQSPTHLIKTRGQQVTLRCSSQSGHNTVSWYQQALGQGPQFIFQYYREEENGRGNFPPRFSGLQFPNYSSELNVNALELDDSALYLCASKRGQSYNEQFFGPGTRLTVL.

This chain links TRBV5-6 with TRBJ2-7, with no clear D. Per germline, CDR1 SGHDT and CDR2 YYEEEE. The CDR3 totals 11 residues. V lost 3 bases and J lost 1, with 2 bases in between. CDR3: CASSSSYEQYF. Here the CDR3 DNA reads TGTGCCAGCAGCTCGTCCTACGAGCAGTACTTC.

This clone was counted a single time. The chain couples TRBV11-1 to TRBJ2-5; 9 bases are a match to TRBD2. CDR3 length: 14 residues. Trimming removed 5 bases from V and 8 bases from J; junction bases left unmatched: 9. Germline V gives CDR1 SGHAT, CDR2 FQDESV (reference sequence). CDR3 nucleotides: TGTGCCAGCAGCCCTGGGACAGCGGGGGGCACCCAGTACTTC. Protein sequence: CASSPGTAGGTQYF.

The chain is built from TRBV5-1 and TRBJ2-1; 7 bases line up with TRBD1. This CDR3 contains 13 residues. V gave up 1 base and J gave up 7 bases; unmatched junction bases: 2. The germline V gene encodes CDR1 SGHRS and CDR2 YFSETQ. This CDR3 is CASSLSRGNEQFF. The CDR3 region has the DNA TGCGCCAGCAGCTTGAGCAGGGGGAATGAGCAGTTCTTC. Full variable domain (rest looked up from reference TRBV5-1 and TRBJ2-1): KAGVTQTPRYLIKTRGQQVTLSCSPISGHRSVSWYQQTPGQGLQFLFEYFSETQRNKGNFPGRFSGRQFSNSRSEMNVSTLELGDSALYLCASSLSRGNEQFFGPGTRLTVL.

V gene TRBV4-3 combines with J gene TRBJ1-1; a possible D gene is TRBD1 (5 bases). Germline V lookup: CDR1 LGHNA, CDR2 YSLEER. The V and J ends lost 1 base and 0 bases respectively, with 9 bases between them. The CDR3 runs 15 residues. Here the CDR3 reads CASSQVRQMNTEAFF. The CDR3 coding sequence is TGCGCCAGCAGCCAAGTACGACAGATGAACACTGAAGCTTTCTTT.

The genes are TRBV5-1 and TRBJ2-7, with D possibly TRBD1 on 6 matching bases. The length of the CDR3 is 13 residues. CDR1 is SGHRS and CDR2 is YFSETQ in the germline V gene. Between the trimmed V and J ends, which lost 4 bases and 4 bases, there was a span of 12 bases. CDR3 coding DNA: TGCGCCAGCAGCCCGGGACAAAATTACGAGCAGTACTTC. Translating gives CASSPGQNYEQYF.

The genes are TRBV5-1 and TRBJ2-1; D is unresolved. This CDR3 has 12 amino acids. Germline CDR1 SGHRS, CDR2 YFSETQ. Trimming removed 4 bases from V and 9 bases from J, with 11 bases in between. CDR3 sequence reads: CASSPSLGEQFF. The CDR3, as DNA: TGCGCCAGCAGCCCGTCGTTGGGTGAGCAGTTCTTC.

This clone was counted a single time. This chain joins TRBV7-9 and TRBJ1-2; D not resolved. CDR3 length: 13 amino acids. Looked up from germline, CDR1 is SEHNR and CDR2 is FQNEAQ (reference sequence). V shed 5 bases and J shed 4 bases, with 11 bases lying between them. CDR3 bases: TGTGCCAGCAGCGGAGGGTCGGCCTATGGCTACACCTTC. Translating gives CASSGGSAYGYTF.

The chain links TRBV9 to TRBJ2-5; D call uncertain. The CDR3 has 15 residues. Per germline, CDR1 SGDLS and CDR2 YYNGEE. V dropped 0 bases and J dropped 5 bases, with 14 bases sitting between them. CDR3 in amino acids: CASSVGATSAETQYF. The CDR3 DNA sequence: TGTGCCAGCAGCGTAGGGGCTACCAGCGCGGAGACCCAGTACTTC.

This clone appeared a single time. This chain uses TRBV27 with TRBJ1-1; D possibly corresponds to TRBD1 (5 bases). Germline CDR1 MNHEY, CDR2 SMNVEV (reference sequence). The CDR3 totals 14 residues. Trimming took 5 bases from V and 2 from J, leaving 12 bases between them. In DNA form, the CDR3 reads TGTGCCAGCAGTCCTCGACAGCCTAACACTGAAGCTTTCTTT. Translation: CASSPRQPNTEAFF.

V is TRBV6-5 and J is TRBJ2-1, with D possibly TRBD2 on 6 matching bases. This CDR3 contains 13 residues. Germline CDR1 is MNHEY and CDR2 is SVGAGI. Deletions cut 10 bases from V and 2 bases from J, with 12 bases between. The CDR3 nucleotides are TGTGCCACCCGGACGGGGGCCTACAATGAGCAGTTCTTC. It translates to CATRTGAYNEQFF.

The V gene is TRBV11-3, the J gene TRBJ2-7; 8 bases fit TRBD2. Germline values: CDR1 SGHNT, CDR2 YENEEA. This CDR3 has 14 residues. The V gene end was trimmed by 5 bases and the J gene end by 4 bases; junction bases not matched to a gene: 7. The CDR3 sequence: CASSPGLALYEQYF. CDR3 DNA sequence: TGTGCCAGCAGCCCCGGACTAGCCTTATACGAGCAGTACTTC.

The V gene is TRBV5-1, the J gene TRBJ2-3, with 16 bases aligning to TRBD2. V lost 4 bases, J lost 0 bases, and 17 bases stayed unmatched. Germline CDR1 reads SGHRS; CDR2 reads YFSETQ. The CDR3 runs 22 residues. The CDR3 is CASSPRDRGLAGGPRSTDTQYF. The CDR3 bases are TGCGCCAGCAGCCCCAGGGACAGGGGACTAGCGGGGGGGCCTAGAAGCACAGATACGCAGTATTTT.

The gene calls are TRBV5-1 and TRBJ1-1; maybe TRBD1 (6 bases). The germline gives CDR1 SGHRS, CDR2 YFSETQ. The CDR3 sequence is 14 residues long. V was trimmed by 6 bases and J by 4 bases, leaving 16 bases between them. The CDR3 sequence is CASNYRGPSTEAFF. CDR3 bases: TGCGCCAGCAACTATCGGGGGCCCAGCACTGAAGCTTTCTTT.

The chain combines TRBV25-1 with TRBJ2-7; D is uncertain. The ends were cut back, 1 base at V and 4 bases at J, with 5 bases in the middle. Germline V lookup: CDR1 MGHDK, CDR2 SYGVNS. The CDR3 runs 12 residues. CDR3 sequence reads: CASSESGYEQYF. The CDR3 nucleotides read TGTGCCAGCAGTGAATCGGGTTACGAGCAGTACTTC.

The chain carries TRBV5-1 and TRBJ2-7, with no clear D. Per germline, CDR1 SGHRS and CDR2 YFSETQ. V shed 1 base and J shed 5 bases, with 7 bases lying between them. The CDR3 covers 12 residues. The CDR3 protein is CASSLNEDEQYF. The CDR3, as DNA: TGCGCCAGCAGCTTGAATGAGGACGAGCAGTACTTC.

The chain is built from TRBV18 and TRBJ2-1, with 10 nucleotides matching TRBD2. The CDR3 consists of 15 residues. Germline values: CDR1 KGHSH, CDR2 LQKENI. Trimming at V came to 2 bases and at J to 4 bases, leaving 2 bases not matched to a gene. The CDR3 nucleotides read TGTGCCAGCTCACCAACTAGCGGGGAATACAATGAGCAGTTCTTC. Amino acid sequence: CASSPTSGEYNEQFF.

This chain connects TRBV27 to TRBJ1-2; D is possibly TRBD1 (6 bases). CDR3 length: 14 amino acids. Deletions cut 4 bases from V and 4 bases from J, with 13 bases between. Looked up from germline, CDR1 is MNHEY and CDR2 is SMNVEV (reference sequence). CDR3 DNA: TGTGCCAGCAGTTCAAAGGGGACACTCTATGGCTACACCTTC. This encodes CASSSKGTLYGYTF.

CDR3 sequence: CASSYSGVSTGNTIYF. The CDR3 bases are TGTGCCAGCAGTTACTCAGGGGTATCAACTGGAAACACCATATATTTT. The chain recombines TRBV6-5 with TRBJ1-3, with a weak D call TRBD1 (5 bases). CDR1 MNHEY and CDR2 SVGAGI come from the germline V gene. Trimming shortened V by 0 bases and J by 2 bases, and 11 bases separated the two germline ends. This CDR3 region has 16 residues.

In nucleotides, the CDR3 is TGTGCCAGTACCCAAAGGGTAAACCTCAGATCCTATGGCTACACCTTC. Translating gives CASTQRVNLRSYGYTF. The chain couples TRBV19 to TRBJ1-2; D is unclear. The CDR3 is 16 residues long. Trimming removed 7 bases at V and 4 bases at J, with 22 bases between. Germline lookup yields CDR1 LNHDA and CDR2 SQIVND (reference sequence).

A single count supports this clone. V gene TRBV20-1 combines with J gene TRBJ1-5; D gene uncertain. Germline V gene sequence: CDR1 DFQATT, CDR2 SNEGSKA (reference sequence). Between the trimmed V and J ends, which lost 3 bases and 9 bases, there was a span of 9 bases. The CDR3 has 11 amino acids. CDR3 sequence: CSARVDGPQHF. The CDR3 DNA is TGCAGTGCTAGGGTCGATGGGCCCCAGCATTTT.

This rearrangement joins TRBV7-9 to TRBJ1-5; D is possibly TRBD1 (6 bases). The CDR3 is made up of 14 amino acids. Germline CDR1 is SEHNR and CDR2 is FQNEAQ (reference sequence). Trimming left V 3 bases short and J 6 bases short, with 12 bases between. CDR3: CASSLEQGVQPQHF. The CDR3 DNA reads as TGTGCCAGCAGCTTGGAACAGGGTGTTCAGCCCCAGCATTTT.

This chain links TRBV30 with TRBJ2-7; 8 positions match TRBD1. Germline V gives CDR1 GTSNPN, CDR2 SVGIG (reference sequence). V gave up 5 bases and J gave up 2 bases; unmatched junction bases: 8. The CDR3 extends over 14 amino acids. CDR3: CAWLRTGRTYEQYF. CDR3 sequence (DNA): TGTGCCTGGTTGCGGACAGGGAGAACCTACGAGCAGTACTTC.

The chain has TRBV5-4 and TRBJ1-2; D is ambiguous. The V end was cut by 7 bases, the J end by 4 bases, with 17 bases between. This CDR3 has 14 residues. Germline V lookup: CDR1 SGHNT, CDR2 YYREEE (reference sequence). CDR3 in amino acids: CASGSSWVSYGYTF. The CDR3 DNA reads as TGTGCCAGCGGTTCATCGTGGGTGTCCTATGGCTACACCTTC. The full variable domain, completed using reference TRBV5-4 and TRBJ1-2, is ETGVTQSPTHLIKTRGQQVTLRCSSQSGHNTVSWYQQALGQGPQFIFQYYREEENGRGNFPPRFSGLQFPNYSSELNVNALELDDSALYLCASGSSWVSYGYTFGSGTRLTVV.

The chain's CDR3 is CASSLALAGVEQYF. The CDR3 bases are TGTGCCAGCAGCTTAGCGTTAGCGGGAGTGGAGCAGTACTTC. The V call is TRBV7-9, the J call TRBJ2-7; 9 nucleotides agree with TRBD2. V trimming: 0 bases; J trimming: 7 bases; junction bases outside the gene matches: 4. Germline CDR1 is SEHNR and CDR2 is FQNEAQ (reference sequence). The CDR3 totals 14 residues.

This chain connects TRBV30 to TRBJ1-2; 9 nucleotides align to TRBD1. Germline CDR1 and CDR2: GTSNPN and SVGIG (reference sequence). The CDR3 has 16 amino acids. Germline trimming cut 0 bases from V and 3 bases from J; bases unmatched to any gene: 8. The chain's CDR3 is CAWSVGVDRGDYGYTF. The CDR3 nucleotides are TGTGCCTGGAGTGTTGGTGTAGACAGGGGGGACTATGGCTACACCTTC.